The clone carrying this T cell receptor beta chain was counted only a few times. This sample is part of a study of blood T cell repertoires in COVID-19. Profiling relied on immunoSEQ multiplex PCR, and the TCRdb table lists in-frame clones only, not all of them. The sample contains approximately 480,000 clones, about 91% of which appear only once. This TCR was recovered from a man aged 18 to 30 with COVID-19, enrolled during active disease. The sequenced sample was peripheral blood.

The CDR3 DNA sequence: TGTGCCAGCACTAGCGGACAGGGGCATACCTACGAGCAGTACTTC. The encoded protein is CASTSGQGHTYEQYF. This rearrangement joins TRBV6-5 to TRBJ2-7; 9 bases are shared with TRBD1. This CDR3 is 15 amino acids long. Germline loops: CDR1 MNHEY, CDR2 SVGAGI. V lost 7 bases to trimming and J lost 2 bases; unmatched junction nucleotides: 9.